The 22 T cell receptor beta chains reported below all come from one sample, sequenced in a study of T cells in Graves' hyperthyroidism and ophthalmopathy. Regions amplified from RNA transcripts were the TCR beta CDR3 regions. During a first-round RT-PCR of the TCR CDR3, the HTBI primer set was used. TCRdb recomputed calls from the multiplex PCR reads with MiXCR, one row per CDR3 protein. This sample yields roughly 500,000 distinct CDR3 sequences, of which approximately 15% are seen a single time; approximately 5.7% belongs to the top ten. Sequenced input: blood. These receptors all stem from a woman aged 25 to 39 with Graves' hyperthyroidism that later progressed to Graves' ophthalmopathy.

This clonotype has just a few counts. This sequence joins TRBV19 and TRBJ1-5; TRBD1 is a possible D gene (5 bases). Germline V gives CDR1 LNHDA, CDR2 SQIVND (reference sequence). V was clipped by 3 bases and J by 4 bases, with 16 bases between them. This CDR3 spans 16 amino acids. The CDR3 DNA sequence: TGTGCCAGTAGTATTAATCAGGGTTTAATAAATCAGCCCCAGCATTTT. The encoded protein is CASSINQGLINQPQHF.

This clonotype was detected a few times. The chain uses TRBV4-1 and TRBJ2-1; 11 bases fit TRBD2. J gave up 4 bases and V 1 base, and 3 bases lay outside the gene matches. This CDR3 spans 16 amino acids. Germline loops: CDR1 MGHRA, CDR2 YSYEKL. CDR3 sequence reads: CASSQGRLAGYNEQFF. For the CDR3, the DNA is TGCGCCAGCAGCCAAGGCCGACTAGCGGGGTACAATGAGCAGTTCTTC.

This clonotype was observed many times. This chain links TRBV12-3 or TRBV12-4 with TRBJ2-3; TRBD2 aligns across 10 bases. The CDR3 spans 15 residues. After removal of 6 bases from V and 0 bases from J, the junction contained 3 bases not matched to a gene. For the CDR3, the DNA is TGTGCCAGCAGCGGACTAGCGGTTAGCACAGATACGCAGTATTTT. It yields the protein CASSGLAVSTDTQYF.

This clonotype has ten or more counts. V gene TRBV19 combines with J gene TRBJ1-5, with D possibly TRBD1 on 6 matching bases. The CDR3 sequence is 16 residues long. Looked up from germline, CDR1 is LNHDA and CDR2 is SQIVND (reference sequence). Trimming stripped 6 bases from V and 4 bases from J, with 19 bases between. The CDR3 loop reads CASRGNLWQGNQPQHF. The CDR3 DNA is TGTGCCAGTAGGGGCAATTTGTGGCAGGGGAATCAGCCCCAGCATTTT.

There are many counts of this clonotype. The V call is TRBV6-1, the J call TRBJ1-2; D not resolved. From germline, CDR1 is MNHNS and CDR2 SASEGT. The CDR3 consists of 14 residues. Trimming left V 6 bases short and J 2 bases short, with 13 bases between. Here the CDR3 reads CASRPLERNYGYTF. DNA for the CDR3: TGTGCCAGCAGACCCCTGGAACGGAACTATGGCTACACCTTC.

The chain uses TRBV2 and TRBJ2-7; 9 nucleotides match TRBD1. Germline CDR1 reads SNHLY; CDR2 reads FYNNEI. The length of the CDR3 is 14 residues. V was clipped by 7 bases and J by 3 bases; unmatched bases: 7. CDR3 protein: CASTRQGGSYEQYF. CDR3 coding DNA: TGTGCCAGCACTCGACAGGGGGGGAGCTACGAGCAGTACTTC.

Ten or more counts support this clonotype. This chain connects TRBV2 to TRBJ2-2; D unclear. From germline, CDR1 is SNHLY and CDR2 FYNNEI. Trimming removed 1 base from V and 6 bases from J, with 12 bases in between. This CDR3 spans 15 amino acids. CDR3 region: CASSEGPDGSGELFF. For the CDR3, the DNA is TGTGCCAGCAGTGAAGGCCCCGATGGGTCCGGGGAGCTGTTTTTT.

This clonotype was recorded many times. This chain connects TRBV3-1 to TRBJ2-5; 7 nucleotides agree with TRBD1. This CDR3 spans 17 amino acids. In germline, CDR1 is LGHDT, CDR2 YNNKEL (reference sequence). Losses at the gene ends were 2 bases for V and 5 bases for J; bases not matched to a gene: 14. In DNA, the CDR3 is TGTGCCAGCAGCCAAACCACAGGGGCAGGGGTAGGGGAGACCCAGTACTTC. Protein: CASSQTTGAGVGETQYF.

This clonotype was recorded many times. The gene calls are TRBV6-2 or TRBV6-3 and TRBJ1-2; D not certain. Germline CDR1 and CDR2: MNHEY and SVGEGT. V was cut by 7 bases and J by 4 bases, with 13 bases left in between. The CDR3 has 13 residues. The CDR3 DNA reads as TGTGCCAGCACCCCGCGGACTGCCTATGGCTACACCTTC. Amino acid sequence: CASTPRTAYGYTF.

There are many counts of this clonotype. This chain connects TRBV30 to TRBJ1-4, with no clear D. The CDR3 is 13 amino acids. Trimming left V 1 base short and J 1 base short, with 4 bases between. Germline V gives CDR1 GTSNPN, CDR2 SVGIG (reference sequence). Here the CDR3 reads CAWSGGTNEKLFF. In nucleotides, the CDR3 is TGTGCCTGGAGTGGGGGAACTAATGAAAAACTGTTTTTT.

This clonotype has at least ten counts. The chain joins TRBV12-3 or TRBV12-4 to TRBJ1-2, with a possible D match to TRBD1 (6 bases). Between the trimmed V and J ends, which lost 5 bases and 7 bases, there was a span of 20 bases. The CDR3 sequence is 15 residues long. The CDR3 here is CASSKNRVKESGYTF. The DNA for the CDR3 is TGTGCCAGCAGTAAGAACAGGGTAAAGGAGAGTGGCTACACCTTC.

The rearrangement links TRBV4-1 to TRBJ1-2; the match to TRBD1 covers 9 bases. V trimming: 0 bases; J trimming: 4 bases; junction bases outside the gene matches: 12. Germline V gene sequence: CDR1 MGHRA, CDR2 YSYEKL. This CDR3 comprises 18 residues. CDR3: CASSQEGSGQGYGYGYTF. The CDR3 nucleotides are TGCGCCAGCAGCCAAGAGGGGTCGGGACAGGGTTACGGCTATGGCTACACCTTC.

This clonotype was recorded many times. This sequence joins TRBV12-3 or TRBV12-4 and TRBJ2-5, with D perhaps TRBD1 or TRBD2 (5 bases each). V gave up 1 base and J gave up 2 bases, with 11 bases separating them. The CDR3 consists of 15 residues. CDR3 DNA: TGTGCCAGCAGTTTAGGATGGGGGATACAAGAGACCCAGTACTTC. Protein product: CASSLGWGIQETQYF.

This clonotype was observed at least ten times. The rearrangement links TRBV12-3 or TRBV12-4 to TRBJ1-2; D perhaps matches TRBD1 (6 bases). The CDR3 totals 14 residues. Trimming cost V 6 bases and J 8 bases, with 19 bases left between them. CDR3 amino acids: CASSNSWGHPGYTF. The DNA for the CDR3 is TGTGCCAGCAGCAATTCTTGGGGACATCCCGGCTACACCTTC.

As DNA, the CDR3 is TGTGCCAGCAGCCCCAGTGGGTCCGGCGCTGGCTATGGCTACACCTTC. This sequence encodes CASSPSGSGAGYGYTF. The chain is built from TRBV12-3 or TRBV12-4 and TRBJ1-2; no clear D gene. The ends were cut back, 6 bases at V and 4 bases at J, with 21 bases in the middle. The CDR3 has 16 residues.

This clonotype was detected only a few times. In DNA, the CDR3 is TGTGCCAGTAGTTTATTTCCGGGACAGGGGCATCAGCCCCAGCATTTT. This translates into CASSLFPGQGHQPQHF. This chain joins TRBV19 and TRBJ1-5; 10 positions agree with TRBD1. CDR1 is LNHDA and CDR2 is SQIVND in the germline V gene (reference sequence). There are 16 residues in the CDR3. Unmatched junction bases numbered 9, after V lost 5 bases and J lost 5 bases.

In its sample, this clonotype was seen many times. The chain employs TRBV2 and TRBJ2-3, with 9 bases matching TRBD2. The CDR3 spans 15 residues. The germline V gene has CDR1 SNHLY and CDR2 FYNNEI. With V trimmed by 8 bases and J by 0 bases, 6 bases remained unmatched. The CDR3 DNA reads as TGTGCCAGCTCGAGACTAGCGGCGAGCACAGATACGCAGTATTTT. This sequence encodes CASSRLAASTDTQYF.

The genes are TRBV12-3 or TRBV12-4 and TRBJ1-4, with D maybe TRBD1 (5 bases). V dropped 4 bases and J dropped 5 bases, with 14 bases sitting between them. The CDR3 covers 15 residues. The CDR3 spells CASSSAGTLNEKLFF. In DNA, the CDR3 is TGTGCCAGCAGTTCCGCCGGGACTCTCAATGAAAAACTGTTTTTT.

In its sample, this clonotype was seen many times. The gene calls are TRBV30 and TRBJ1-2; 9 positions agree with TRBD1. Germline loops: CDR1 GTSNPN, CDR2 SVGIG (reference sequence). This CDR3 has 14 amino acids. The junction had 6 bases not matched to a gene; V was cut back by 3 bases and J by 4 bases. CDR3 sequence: CAWSRSTGGYGYTF. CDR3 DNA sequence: TGTGCCTGGAGCAGGTCGACAGGGGGCTATGGCTACACCTTC.

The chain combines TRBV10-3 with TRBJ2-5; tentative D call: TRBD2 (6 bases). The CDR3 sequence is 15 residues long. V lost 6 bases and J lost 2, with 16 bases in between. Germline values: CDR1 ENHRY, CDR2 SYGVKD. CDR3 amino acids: CAIRPGLLIQETQYF. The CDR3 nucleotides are TGTGCCATCAGGCCGGGACTCCTCATTCAAGAGACCCAGTACTTC.

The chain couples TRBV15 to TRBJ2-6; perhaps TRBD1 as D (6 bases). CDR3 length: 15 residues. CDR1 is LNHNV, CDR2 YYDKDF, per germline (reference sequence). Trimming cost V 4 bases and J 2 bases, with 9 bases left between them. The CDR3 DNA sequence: TGTGCCACCAGCACGGACAGACCTGGGGCCAACGTCCTGACTTTC. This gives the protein CATSTDRPGANVLTF.

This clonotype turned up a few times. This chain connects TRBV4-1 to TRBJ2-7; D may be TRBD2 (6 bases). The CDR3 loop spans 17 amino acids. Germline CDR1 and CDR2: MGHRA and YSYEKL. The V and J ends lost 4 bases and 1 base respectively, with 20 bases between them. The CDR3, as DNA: TGCGCCAGCAGCCCGAACCTATTCCGGGACTTGTCCTACGAGCAGTACTTC. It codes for CASSPNLFRDLSYEQYF.